This TCR beta chain was recorded in a study of blood T cell repertoires in COVID-19. The overall study: Acute and convalescent COVID-19 specimens originated in the United States, Italy and Spain. The cDNA or gDNA used as material had been derived from T cells, B-cell-depleted T cells, or PBMCs.

As processed by the authors: Quantification of nucleated cells was approximated via reference gene primer amplification. Sequencing was performed with immunoSEQ multiplex PCR; in TCRdb, only in-frame clones are kept and a portion is missing. D and trimming were read from the DNA, whereas the V and J calls and clone size are those reported in that table. The sample carries fewer than 110,000 clones, 80% to 90% recorded once. V dropped 4 bases and J dropped 6 bases, with 7 bases sitting between them. This CDR3 is built from 12 residues. Germline values: CDR1 SEHNR, CDR2 FQNEAQ (reference sequence). What was sequenced was peripheral blood. This TCR was sampled from an older woman with acute or convalescent COVID-19. This chain joins TRBV7-9 and TRBJ2-1; D unresolved. Here the CDR3 DNA reads TGTGCCAGCAGCTCGCAGTCCAATGAGCAGTTCTTC. Translation: CASSSQSNEQFF.